These T cell receptor beta chains were read from a single sample in a study of blood T cells in healthy people across ages. TCRdb re-analysed the 5' RACE reads in MiXCR, keeping a single row per CDR3 protein. The sample has fewer than 1,000,000 distinct CDR3 sequences, roughly 44% seen once. Source material: blood. The receptors were gathered from a man aged 55 to 70 in good health. CDR3s include the opening cysteine and the closing phenylalanine or tryptophan. The order of the fields is clone size, V gene, CDR3 protein. Part of the rows lack a size; the others show once, few, many or a class for expanded clones.

>NA|TRBV29-1
CSARIAGGPGEQFF
>NA|TRBV7-2
CASSLLGGTGGSGNTIYF
>NA|TRBV27
CASSIRQVNTEAFF
>once|TRBV7-2
CASSLYGGGSTDTQYF
>NA|TRBV5-1
CASSQADSDTQYF
>few|TRBV9
CASSASGGGETQYF
>NA|TRBV27
CASSLWDGEQYF
>NA|TRBV5-1
CASSYYDNEQFF
>NA|TRBV28
CASSFGGGSEQYF
>NA|TRBV20-1
CSASGGPDNEQFF
>NA|TRBV11-2
CASSAPLGGLENYGYTF
>few|TRBV29-1
CSAEEGVRTEAFF
>many|TRBV24-1
CATSDPISRNEQFF
>NA|TRBV20-1
CSARDPLADTQYF
>NA|TRBV20-1
CSARESAGRQETQYF
>NA|TRBV11-2
CASSLQGGVQETQYF
>NA|TRBV4-3
CASSQNQGAQEKLFF
>NA|TRBV4-3
CASSQDWASGAKNIQYF
>NA|TRBV5-6
CASSLLAAGANVLTF
>NA|TRBV11-2
CASSLQGRLSYEQYF
>NA|TRBV6-1
CASTRDRGNQPQHF
>once|TRBV18
CASSSEHSNQPQHF
>many|TRBV4-1
CASSPAGDPRETQYF
>NA|TRBV18
CASSWDPPRGNAPLHF
>few|TRBV20-1
CSASRRDSNTEAFF
>few|TRBV4-3
CASSQDLSTSGANVLTF
>NA|TRBV4-3
CASSSALSSYEQYF
>many|TRBV10-2
CASSGDGSTMTQYF
>once|TRBV6-2/TRBV6-3
CASSVRGRGASKEQFF
>NA|TRBV7-2
CASNRAGGTTDTQYF
>many|TRBV20-1
CSATMGLAGGSRYEQYF
>NA|TRBV20-1
CSARDRPYGYTF
>few|TRBV5-1
CASSLADSSYEQYF
>NA|TRBV6-2/TRBV6-3
CASSKQSYNEQYF
>NA|TRBV30
CAGSVKYPQYF
>few|TRBV7-9
CASSTSGIQTGGYTF
>few|TRBV6-5
CASSYSLGGSGGELFF
>few|TRBV20-1
CSARDANPYGYTF
>many|TRBV29-1
CSVGGRARQETQYF
>NA|TRBV3-1
CASSQERLSGNTIYF
>many|TRBV20-1
CSAREWTEDEQFF
>NA|TRBV29-1
CSVPATSGVGELFF
>once|TRBV18
CASSPPVGIYNGQFF
>few|TRBV5-1
CASSLEAADEQYF
>NA|TRBV2
CASSGGKGSSEQFF
>NA|TRBV3-1
CASSPLDGDPETQYF
>NA|TRBV7-2
CASSLGGEGLGFPTEQYF
>many|TRBV15
CATSRVRDIDEQYF
>once|TRBV20-1
CSARGDMFTEAFF
>NA|TRBV10-3
CAISDTRTGDYNEQFF
>NA|TRBV6-2/TRBV6-3
CASRGRENHYGYTF